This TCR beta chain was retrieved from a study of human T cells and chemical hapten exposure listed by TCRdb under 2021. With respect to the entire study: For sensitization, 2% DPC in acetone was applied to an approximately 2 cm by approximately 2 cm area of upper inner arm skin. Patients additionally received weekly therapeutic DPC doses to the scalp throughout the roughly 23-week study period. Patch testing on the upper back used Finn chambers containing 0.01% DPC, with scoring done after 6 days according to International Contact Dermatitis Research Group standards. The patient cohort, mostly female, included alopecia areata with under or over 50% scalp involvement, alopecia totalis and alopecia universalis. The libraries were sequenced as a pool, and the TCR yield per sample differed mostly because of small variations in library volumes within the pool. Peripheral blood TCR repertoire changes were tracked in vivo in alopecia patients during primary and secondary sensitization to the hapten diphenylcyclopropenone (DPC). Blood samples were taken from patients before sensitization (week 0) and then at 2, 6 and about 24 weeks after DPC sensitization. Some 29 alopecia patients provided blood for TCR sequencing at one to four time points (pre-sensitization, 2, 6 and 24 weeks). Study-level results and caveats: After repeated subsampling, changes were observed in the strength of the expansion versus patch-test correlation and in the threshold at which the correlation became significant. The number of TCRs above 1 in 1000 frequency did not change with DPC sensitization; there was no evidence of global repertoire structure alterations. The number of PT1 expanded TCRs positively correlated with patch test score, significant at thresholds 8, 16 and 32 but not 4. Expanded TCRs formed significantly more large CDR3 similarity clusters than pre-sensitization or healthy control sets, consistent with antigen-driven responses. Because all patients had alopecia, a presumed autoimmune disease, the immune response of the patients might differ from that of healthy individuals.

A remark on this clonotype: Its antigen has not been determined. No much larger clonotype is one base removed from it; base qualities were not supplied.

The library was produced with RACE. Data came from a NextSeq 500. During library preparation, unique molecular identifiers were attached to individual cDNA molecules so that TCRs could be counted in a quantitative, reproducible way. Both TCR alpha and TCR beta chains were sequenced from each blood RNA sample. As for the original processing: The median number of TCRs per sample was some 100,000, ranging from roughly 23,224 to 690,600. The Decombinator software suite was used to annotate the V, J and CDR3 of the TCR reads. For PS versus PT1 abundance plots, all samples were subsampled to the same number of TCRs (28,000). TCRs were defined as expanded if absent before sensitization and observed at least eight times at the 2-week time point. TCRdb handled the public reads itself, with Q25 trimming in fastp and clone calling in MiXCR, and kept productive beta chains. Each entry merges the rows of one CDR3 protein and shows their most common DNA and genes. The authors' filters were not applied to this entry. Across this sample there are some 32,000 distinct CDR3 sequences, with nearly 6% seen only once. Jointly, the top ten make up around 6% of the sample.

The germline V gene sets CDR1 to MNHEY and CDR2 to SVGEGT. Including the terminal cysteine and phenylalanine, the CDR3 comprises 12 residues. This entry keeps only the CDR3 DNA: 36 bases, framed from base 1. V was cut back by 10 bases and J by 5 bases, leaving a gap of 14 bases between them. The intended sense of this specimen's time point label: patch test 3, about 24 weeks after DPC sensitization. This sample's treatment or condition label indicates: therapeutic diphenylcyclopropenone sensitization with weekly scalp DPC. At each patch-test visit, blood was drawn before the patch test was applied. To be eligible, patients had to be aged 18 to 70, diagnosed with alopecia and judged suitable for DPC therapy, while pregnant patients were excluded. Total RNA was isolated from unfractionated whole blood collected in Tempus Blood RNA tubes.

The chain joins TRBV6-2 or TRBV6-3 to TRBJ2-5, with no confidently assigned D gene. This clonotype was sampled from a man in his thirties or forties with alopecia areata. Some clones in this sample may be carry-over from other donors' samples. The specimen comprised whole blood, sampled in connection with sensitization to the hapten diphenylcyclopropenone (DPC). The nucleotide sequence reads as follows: TGTGCCACTTCAAAGCCCGCCGAGACCCAGTACTTC. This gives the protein CATSKPAETQYF.